Below are 24 T cell receptor beta chains sequenced from a single sample in a study of blood T cell repertoires in COVID-19. The method was immunoSEQ multiplex PCR; TCRdb's version includes in-frame clones alone and lacks a portion of them. Of about 210,000 clones listed, 89% are singletons. Input material: peripheral blood. The origin of the receptors is a woman in her thirties or forties with acute or convalescent COVID-19.

J is TRBJ2-5 and V is TRBV3-1 (or the pseudogene TRBV3-2); possibly TRBD2 for D (6 bases). Between the trimmed V and J ends, which lost 4 bases and 5 bases, there was a span of 23 bases. Germline CDR1 is LGHDT and CDR2 is YNNKEL (reference sequence). CDR3 length equals 17 residues. This chain's CDR3 is CASSPLGTPESWETQYF. The CDR3 DNA reads as TGTGCCAGCAGCCCCCTAGGGACTCCTGAAAGTTGGGAGACCCAGTACTTC.

This chain links TRBV5-8 with TRBJ2-1; 8 positions agree with TRBD2. Per the germline V gene, CDR1 is SGHTS and CDR2 is YDEGEE. The CDR3 covers 16 residues. Losses at the gene ends were 4 bases for V and 1 base for J; bases not matched to a gene: 7. CDR3 DNA sequence: TGTGCCAGCAGCCACTTAGCGGGGTCATCCTACAATGAGCAGTTCTTC. It specifies CASSHLAGSSYNEQFF.

This sequence joins TRBV29-1 and TRBJ2-7; 7 bases are shared with TRBD2. CDR3 length: 16 amino acids. The J segment lost 0 bases and the V segment lost 1 base, leaving 9 bases of the junction unmatched. Germline V gene lookup returns CDR1 SQVTM and CDR2 ANQGSEA. The CDR3 here is CSVEVVAGQSSYEQYV. In nucleotides, the CDR3 is TGCAGCGTTGAAGTGGTAGCGGGTCAGAGCTCCTACGAGCAGTACGTC.

V usage is TRBV5-1 and J usage is TRBJ1-5; D unclear. Per germline, CDR1 SGHRS and CDR2 YFSETQ. CDR3 length equals 14 residues. Trimming took off 4 bases at V and 0 bases at J, with 8 bases between the two ends. The CDR3 here is CASSPDFSNQPQHF. CDR3 sequence (DNA): TGCGCCAGCAGCCCGGACTTTAGCAATCAGCCCCAGCATTTT.

This sequence joins TRBV10-1 and TRBJ2-3; TRBD2 matches 8 bases. With V trimmed by 0 bases and J by 4 bases, 0 bases remained unmatched. The CDR3 extends over 14 amino acids. CDR1 is WNHNN, CDR2 SYGVQD, per germline (reference sequence). CDR3 residues: CASSESLAADTQYF. The CDR3 nucleotides are TGCGCCAGCAGTGAGTCACTAGCGGCAGATACGCAGTATTTT.

The rearrangement links TRBV7-6 to TRBJ2-1; TRBD2 matches at 10 bases. CDR1 and CDR2 (germline): SGHVS, FNYEAQ. V lost 5 bases and J lost 0; bases outside the gene matches: 4. The CDR3 is made up of 16 amino acids. This chain's CDR3 is CASSSLAGDSYNEQFF. The DNA for the CDR3 is TGTGCCAGCAGCAGCCTAGCGGGGGACTCCTACAATGAGCAGTTCTTC.

This chain uses TRBV10-1 with TRBJ1-2; D uncertain. Germline-derived CDR1 and CDR2 are WNHNN and SYGVQD (reference sequence). Trimming removed 3 bases from V and 4 bases from J, with 9 bases in between. The CDR3 sequence is 13 residues long. This chain's CDR3 is CASSDSSFYGYTF. CDR3 DNA: TGCGCCAGCAGTGACAGTAGCTTCTATGGCTACACCTTC.

The V and J genes are TRBV2 and TRBJ1-2; D may be TRBD1 (6 bases). The CDR3 extends over 15 amino acids. The V and J ends lost 6 bases and 2 bases respectively, with 16 bases between them. Germline-derived CDR1 and CDR2 are SNHLY and FYNNEI. The CDR3 here is CASRQGRNGNYGYTF. The CDR3 DNA reads TGTGCCAGCAGGCAGGGGCGGAATGGAAACTATGGCTACACCTTC. The full variable domain, with the rest looked up from reference TRBV2 and TRBJ1-2, is EPEVTQTPSHQVTQMGQEVILRCVPISNHLYFYWYRQILGQKVEFLVSFYNNEISEKSEIFDDQFSVERPDGSNFTLKIRSTKLEDSAMYFCASRQGRNGNYGYTFGSGTRLTVV.

V is TRBV4-1 and J is TRBJ1-2; D gene ambiguous. CDR3 length equals 15 residues. CDR1 is MGHRA and CDR2 is YSYEKL in the germline V gene. Trimming removed 1 base at V and 3 bases at J, with 12 bases between. The CDR3 DNA sequence: TGCGCCAGCAGCCAAGTCACCAGCCAGGACTATGGCTACACCTTC. This sequence encodes CASSQVTSQDYGYTF.

With respect to this clone: A junction boundary mismatches the germline segment, possibly from a read error. The chain recombines TRBV30 with TRBJ1-1; TRBD1 matches at 7 bases. This CDR3 spans 13 amino acids. Germline values: CDR1 GTSNPN, CDR2 SVGIG (reference sequence). The CDR3 is CARRRGPNTEAFF. The CDR3 bases are TGTGCCCGGAGGAGGGGGCCGAACACTGAAGCTTTCTTT.

The gene calls are TRBV7-9 and TRBJ1-3; D gene uncertain. Germline V gene lookup returns CDR1 SEHNR and CDR2 FQNEAQ (reference sequence). The CDR3 is 15 residues long. The V and J ends lost 3 bases and 0 bases respectively, with 9 bases between them. CDR3 bases: TGTGCCAGCAGCTTGGATGGGCCCTCTGGAAACACCATATATTTT. Its translation is CASSLDGPSGNTIYF. The variable domain in full, with the rest retrieved from reference TRBV7-9 and TRBJ1-3, is DTGVSQNPRHKITKRGQNVTFRCDPISEHNRLYWYRQTLGQGPEFLTYFQNEAQLEKSRLLSDRFSAERPKGSFSTLEIQRTEQGDSAMYLCASSLDGPSGNTIYFGEGSWLTVV.

CDR3 sequence: CASSFPRGYGYTF. CDR3 sequence (DNA): TGTGCCAGCAGCTTCCCAAGGGGATATGGCTACACCTTC. V and J are TRBV11-2 and TRBJ1-2, with a tentative D call TRBD1 (5 bases). The CDR3 extends over 13 amino acids. V was cut by 3 bases and J by 5 bases, with 10 bases left in between. Germline assignment: CDR1 SGHAT and CDR2 FQNNGV. Using reference TRBV11-2 and TRBJ1-2 for the parts outside the CDR3, the full variable domain is EAGVAQSPRYKIIEKRQSVAFWCNPISGHATLYWYQQILGQGPKLLIQFQNNGVVDDSQLPKDRFSAERLKGVDSTLKIQPAKLEDSAVYLCASSFPRGYGYTFGSGTRLTVV.

This clone was observed a single time. The chain is built from TRBV6-5 and TRBJ1-1; D is perhaps TRBD1 (5 bases). Germline-derived CDR1 and CDR2 are MNHEY and SVGAGI. V dropped 2 bases and J dropped 6 bases, with 10 bases sitting between them. The length of the CDR3 is 13 residues. The CDR3: CASSYAEGSEAFF. Written as DNA, the CDR3 is TGTGCCAGCAGTTACGCGGAGGGGTCTGAAGCTTTCTTT.

The chain couples TRBV9 to TRBJ1-1; tentative D call: TRBD1 (6 bases). The germline V gene has CDR1 SGDLS and CDR2 YYNGEE. Trimming pared 7 bases from V and 4 bases from J, leaving 14 bases between. This CDR3 contains 13 residues. In nucleotides, the CDR3 is TGTGCCAGCCAATCAGGGGCCATCACTGAAGCTTTCTTT. Translated, it gives CASQSGAITEAFF. Together with reference TRBV9 and TRBJ1-1, the CDR3 gives the full variable domain: DSGVTQTPKHLITATGQRVTLRCSPRSGDLSVYWYQQSLDQGLQFLIQYYNGEERAKGNILERFSAQQFPDLHSELNLSSLELGDSALYFCASQSGAITEAFFGQGTRLTVV.

This chain links TRBV6-6 with TRBJ2-3, with 10 bases aligning to TRBD2. The V gene's germline CDR1 is MNHNY and CDR2 SVGAGI (reference sequence). The V segment lost 8 bases and the J segment 2 bases; nucleotides outside the gene matches: 4. The CDR3 is made up of 14 amino acids. This chain's CDR3 is CASLAGGATDTQYF. The DNA of the CDR3 is TGTGCCAGCTTAGCGGGGGGCGCCACAGATACGCAGTATTTT.

The chain links TRBV5-6 to TRBJ2-1; 7 bases line up with TRBD1. The germline gives CDR1 SGHDT, CDR2 YYEEEE. The CDR3 sequence is 14 residues long. The V segment lost 3 bases and the J segment 6 bases; nucleotides outside the gene matches: 6. Written as DNA, the CDR3 is TGTGCCAGCAGCTATAAAACAGGGGTCAATGAGCAGTTCTTC. This codes for CASSYKTGVNEQFF.

The chain joins TRBV5-1 to TRBJ2-5; the match to TRBD2 covers 7 bases. CDR3 length equals 16 residues. Germline CDR1 reads SGHRS; CDR2 reads YFSETQ. V was pared by 4 bases and J by 2 bases, with 11 bases of the junction left unmatched. The CDR3 DNA sequence: TGCGCCAGCAGCCCTCCCTCAGCGGGACTTCAAGAGACCCAGTACTTC. Translation: CASSPPSAGLQETQYF.

The chain uses TRBV6-5 and TRBJ1-2; 8 bases agree with TRBD1. The CDR3 has 13 residues. Trimming took 6 bases from V and 8 from J; bases not matched to a gene: 8. Germline assignment: CDR1 MNHEY and CDR2 SVGAGI. CDR3 loop: CASSFGQGKGYTF. CDR3 coding DNA: TGTGCCAGCAGCTTTGGACAGGGAAAAGGCTACACCTTC.

V gene TRBV6-5 combines with J gene TRBJ2-7; D gene unclear. The germline V gene encodes CDR1 MNHEY and CDR2 SVGAGI. There are 11 residues in the CDR3. V lost 6 bases to trimming and J lost 2 bases, with 5 bases between them. In DNA, the CDR3 is TGTGCCAGCAGCGCGACCTACGAGCAGTACGTC. It translates to CASSATYEQYV.

This chain uses TRBV5-1 with TRBJ1-5; TRBD1 is a possible D gene (5 bases). Trimming shortened V by 5 bases and J by 9 bases, and 9 bases separated the two germline ends. Germline CDR1 SGHRS, CDR2 YFSETQ. The CDR3 spans 11 residues. DNA for the CDR3: TGCGCCAGCAGGCCCCAGGGGCCCCAGCATTTT. Protein: CASRPQGPQHF.

J is TRBJ1-2 and V is TRBV7-6; the match to TRBD1 covers 9 bases. CDR1 and CDR2 from the germline V gene are SGHVS and FNYEAQ. Trimming at V came to 1 base and at J to 5 bases, leaving 5 bases not matched to a gene. The CDR3 sequence is 15 residues long. CDR3 sequence reads: CASSLGTGAEYGYTF. Here the CDR3 DNA reads TGTGCCAGCAGCTTAGGGACAGGGGCTGAGTATGGCTACACCTTC.

The gene calls are TRBV9 and TRBJ1-5; 7 nucleotides line up with TRBD1. In germline, CDR1 is SGDLS, CDR2 YYNGEE. This CDR3 is built from 18 residues. Trimming took 1 base from V and 6 from J; bases not matched to a gene: 16. Written as DNA, the CDR3 is TGTGCCAGCAGCGTATCCTCCCATGGCAGGGGGACAAGTCAGCCCCAGCATTTT. Translated: CASSVSSHGRGTSQPQHF.

This clone was seen once. V is TRBV6-6 and J is TRBJ1-1, with D possibly TRBD1 on 5 matching bases. V was cut by 0 bases and J by 2 bases, with 7 bases left in between. Per germline, CDR1 MNHNY and CDR2 SVGAGI (reference sequence). The CDR3 is 14 residues long. The CDR3 region is CASSYSQGNTEAFF. The CDR3 region has the DNA TGTGCCAGCAGTTACTCGCAGGGAAACACTGAAGCTTTCTTT.

The rearrangement joins TRBV12-5 to TRBJ2-1, with a possible D match to TRBD2 (5 bases). Trimming took 1 base from V and 0 from J, leaving 7 bases between them. CDR3 length: 15 amino acids. Germline V gene lookup returns CDR1 LGHNT and CDR2 FRNRAP. CDR3 residues: CASGLGLASYNEQFF. Written as DNA, the CDR3 is TGTGCTAGTGGTTTGGGCCTAGCCTCCTACAATGAGCAGTTCTTC.